A selection of T cell receptor beta chains follows, all from one sample in a study of human T cells and chemical hapten exposure. TCRdb fed the RACE reads into MiXCR, producing one record per CDR3 protein. Seen here are 52,000 or so distinct CDR3 sequences, 9.5% to 10% observed once, and the top ten hold 8% to 10%. The material was whole blood, obtained in connection with sensitization to the hapten diphenylcyclopropenone (DPC). The source is a man aged 40-55 years with alopecia areata. Some clones in this sample may be carry-over from other donors' samples. Each CDR3 is given with its conserved first and last residue. Not every row has a clone size; where given, it reads once, few, many or a size class.

TRBV2	many	CASRERGDYEQYF
TRBV18	many	CASSERGYTEAFF
TRBV5-4	many	CASSFGPGPNEQFF
TRBV9	once	CASTRDSSNSPLHF
TRBV7-2	many	CASSFRRNSYEQYF
TRBV12-3/TRBV12-4	NA	CASTGNGAQYF
TRBV20-1	many	CSPVRTSGRWQFF
TRBV2	many	CASSEAYTTGELFF
TRBV5-5	many	CASSLQGAKQPQHF
TRBV20-1	NA	CSVPGQAREKLFF
TRBV12-3/TRBV12-4	many	CASSLAGRSYEQYF
TRBV20-1	many	CSASNRGGNQPQHF
TRBV3-1	few	CASSLTPGLAITGELFF
TRBV3-1	NA	CASSQGRSDLVTQYF
TRBV9	many	CASSASPTGNNYEQYF
TRBV10-2	many	CATGRDRGYGGEQFF
TRBV12-3/TRBV12-4	many	CASSMTVTEAFF
TRBV18	many	CASSPLSSSQETQYF
TRBV28	NA	CASRPTGSNQPQHF
TRBV6-1	few	CGADNLDSPLHF
TRBV3-1	few	CASSQDQGALREQYF
TRBV11-2	many	CASSEELAEEQFF
TRBV7-3	NA	CASSVLAGGPGNEQFF
TRBV5-1	many	CASSLNMAFYTEAFF
TRBV6-5	few	CASRQTGAGNEKLFF
TRBV2	many	CASRRGQGQEQPQHF
TRBV7-7	few	CASSHLPLAGVSYNEQFF
TRBV12-3/TRBV12-4	many	CASSPRTQTGELFF
TRBV6-2/TRBV6-3	many	CASTYQGVVGNTEAFF
TRBV28	NA	CASSPALGYGYTF
TRBV5-1	many	CASSLRDSLYEQYF
TRBV9	NA	CASSPLLADYNEQFF
TRBV3-1	few	CASSSGSNNSPLHF
TRBV11-2	many	CASSSRTGAGDTGELFF
TRBV28	NA	CASMGWLEGSYNEQFF
TRBV24-1	many	CATSDLPGSSGANVLTF
TRBV10-1	few	CASSEEAARDEQFF
TRBV29-1	NA	CSVFGTNSGNTIYF
TRBV3-1	NA	CASSPGTGPLNTEAFF
TRBV20-1	many	CSARGQAGRYGYTF
TRBV7-6	NA	CASSLNRDRYTEAFF
TRBV5-1	few	CASSKGLAGVTGELFF
TRBV2	many	CASRPTRQGGSEKLFF
TRBV19	NA	CASSIMPSNQPQHF
TRBV28	many	CASSPPQSNTEAFF
TRBV5-1	NA	CASSFGTIQETQYF
TRBV20-1	many	CSARGLGGTEAFF
TRBV7-8	NA	CASSLFHGTSTDTQYF
TRBV6-5	few	CASSYDRGGDQYF
TRBV7-2	NA	CASTLAVPYEQYF
TRBV28	NA	CASSPTNEKLFF
TRBV11-2	few	CASSLDGGLLAKNIQYF
TRBV24-1	many	CATKQGPAAEAFF